This entry describes one T cell receptor (beta chain). Its matching antigen is unknown. This record comes from a study of identical twins. General study findings and limits: For out-of-frame alpha sequences shared by twins, low generation probability was in excess. Partly confounded zero-insertion analyses could result from invariant MAIT and iNKT cells. Modelling approaches yielded underestimates of out-of-frame TCR alpha sharing between monozygotic twins.

cDNA molecules carried unique molecular identifiers, and template switching added a universal primer site. MiXCR was run by TCRdb on the 5' RACE reads, yielding one entry per CDR3 protein. The repertoire includes about 490,000 distinct CDR3 sequences, approximately 14% of them detected once, and nearly 0.45% sits in the top ten. CDR3 size: 15 residues. The germline V gene encodes CDR1 LGHNA and CDR2 YNFKEQ. Trimming left V 1 base short and J 1 base short, with 10 bases between. These data were also filed under a second study, of yellow fever vaccine responses in identical twins.

Sequencing was carried out using CD4+ T cells sorted from blood. The V gene is TRBV4-2, the J gene TRBJ1-1; the D gene is possibly TRBD1 (5 bases). The clonotype comes from a woman between 18 and 29 years old in good health. The CDR3 coding sequence is TGTGCCAGCAGCCAAGCAATCGGGGGGAACACTGAAGCTTTCTTT. It translates to CASSQAIGGNTEAFF.